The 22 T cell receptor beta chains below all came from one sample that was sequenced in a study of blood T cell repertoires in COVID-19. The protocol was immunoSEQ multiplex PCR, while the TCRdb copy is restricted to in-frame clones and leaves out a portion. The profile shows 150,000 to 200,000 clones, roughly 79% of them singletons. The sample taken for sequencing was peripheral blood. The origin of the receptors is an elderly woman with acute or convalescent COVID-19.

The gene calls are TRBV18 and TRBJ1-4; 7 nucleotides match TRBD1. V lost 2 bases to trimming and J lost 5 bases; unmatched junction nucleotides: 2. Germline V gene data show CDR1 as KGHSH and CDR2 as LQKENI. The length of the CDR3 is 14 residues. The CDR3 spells CASSPAGGNEKLFF. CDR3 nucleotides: TGTGCCAGCTCACCAGCAGGGGGGAATGAAAAACTGTTTTTT.

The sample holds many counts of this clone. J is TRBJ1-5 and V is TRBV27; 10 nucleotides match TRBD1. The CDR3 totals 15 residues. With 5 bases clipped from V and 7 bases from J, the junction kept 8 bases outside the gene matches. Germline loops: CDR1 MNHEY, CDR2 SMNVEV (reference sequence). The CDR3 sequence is CASSPWDRGGQPQHF. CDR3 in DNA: TGTGCCAGCAGTCCGTGGGACAGGGGTGGACAGCCCCAGCATTTT.

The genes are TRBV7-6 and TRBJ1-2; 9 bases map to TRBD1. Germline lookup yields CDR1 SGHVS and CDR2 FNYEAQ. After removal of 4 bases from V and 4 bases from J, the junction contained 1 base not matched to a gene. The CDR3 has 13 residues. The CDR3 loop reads CASSSGQGYGYTF. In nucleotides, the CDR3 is TGTGCCAGCAGCTCGGGACAGGGCTATGGCTACACCTTC.

CDR3 amino acids: CASSPSGVWEADTQYF. The CDR3 bases are TGTGCCAGTAGTCCTTCGGGAGTGTGGGAGGCAGATACGCAGTATTTT. The V gene is TRBV19, the J gene TRBJ2-3; possibly TRBD2 for D (6 bases). Trimming took 5 bases from V and 4 from J, leaving 19 bases between them. The CDR3 extends over 16 amino acids. Looked up from germline, CDR1 is LNHDA and CDR2 is SQIVND (reference sequence).

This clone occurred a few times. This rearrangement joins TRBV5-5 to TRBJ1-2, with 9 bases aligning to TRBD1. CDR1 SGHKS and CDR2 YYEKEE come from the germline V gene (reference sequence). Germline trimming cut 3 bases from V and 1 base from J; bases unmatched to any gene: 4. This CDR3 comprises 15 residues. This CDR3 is CASSSGQGYNYGYTF. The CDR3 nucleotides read TGTGCCAGCAGCTCGGGACAGGGTTATAACTATGGCTACACCTTC.

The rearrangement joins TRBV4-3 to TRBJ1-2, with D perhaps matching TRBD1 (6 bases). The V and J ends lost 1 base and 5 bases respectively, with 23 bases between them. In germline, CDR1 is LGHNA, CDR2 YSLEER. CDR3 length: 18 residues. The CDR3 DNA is TGCGCCAGCAGCCAAGGGGTTCTGGAGGCAGGGAGGGGGTATGGCTACACCTTC. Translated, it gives CASSQGVLEAGRGYGYTF.

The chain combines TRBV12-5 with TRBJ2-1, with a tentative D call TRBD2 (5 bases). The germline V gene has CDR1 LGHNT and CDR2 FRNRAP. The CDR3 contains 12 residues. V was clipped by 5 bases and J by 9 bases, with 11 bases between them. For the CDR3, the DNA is TGTGCTAGTGGTGCTAGCCAGAGTGAGCAGTTCTTC. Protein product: CASGASQSEQFF.

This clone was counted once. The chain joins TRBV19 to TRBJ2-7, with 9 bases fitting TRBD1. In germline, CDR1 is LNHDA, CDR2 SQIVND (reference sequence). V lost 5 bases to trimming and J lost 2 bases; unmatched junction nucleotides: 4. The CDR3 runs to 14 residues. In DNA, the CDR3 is TGTGCCAGTAGTGAAAGACAGGGGGCCTACGAGCAGTACTTC. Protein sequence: CASSERQGAYEQYF.

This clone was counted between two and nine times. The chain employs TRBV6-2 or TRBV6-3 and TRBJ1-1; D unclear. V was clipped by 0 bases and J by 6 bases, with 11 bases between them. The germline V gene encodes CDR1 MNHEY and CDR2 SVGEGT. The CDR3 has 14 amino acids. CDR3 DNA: TGTGCCAGCAGTTACTCGAGAGCCTTGGCTGAAGCTTTCTTT. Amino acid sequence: CASSYSRALAEAFF.

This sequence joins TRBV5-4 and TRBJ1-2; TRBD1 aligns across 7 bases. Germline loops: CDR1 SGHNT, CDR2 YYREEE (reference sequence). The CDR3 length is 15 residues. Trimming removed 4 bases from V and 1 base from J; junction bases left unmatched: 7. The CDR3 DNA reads TGTGCCAGCAGCACAGGGGCCATTCTTAACTATGGCTACACCTTC. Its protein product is CASSTGAILNYGYTF.

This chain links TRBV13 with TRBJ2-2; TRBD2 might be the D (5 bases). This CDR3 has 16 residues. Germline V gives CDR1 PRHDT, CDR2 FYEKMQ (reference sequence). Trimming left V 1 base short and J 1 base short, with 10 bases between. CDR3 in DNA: TGTGCCAGCAGCTTAGTGGCGGGTTTGAACACCGGGGAGCTGTTTTTT. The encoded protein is CASSLVAGLNTGELFF.

The CDR3 protein is CASSFNPGTGDQPQHF. The CDR3 DNA sequence: TGTGCCAGCAGCTTTAACCCCGGGACAGGTGATCAGCCCCAGCATTTT. The chain recombines TRBV7-2 with TRBJ1-5; 8 bases map to TRBD1. The CDR3 runs 16 residues. The ends lost 3 bases at V and 5 bases at J; junction bases unmatched: 9. Per the germline V gene, CDR1 is SGHTA and CDR2 is FQGNSA.

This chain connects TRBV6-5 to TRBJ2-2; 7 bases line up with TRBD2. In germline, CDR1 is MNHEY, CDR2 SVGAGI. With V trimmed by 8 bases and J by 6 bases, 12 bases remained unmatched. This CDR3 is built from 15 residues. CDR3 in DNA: TGTGCCAGCGGGGAAATAGCGGGTGGGGCCGGGGAGCTGTTTTTT. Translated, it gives CASGEIAGGAGELFF.

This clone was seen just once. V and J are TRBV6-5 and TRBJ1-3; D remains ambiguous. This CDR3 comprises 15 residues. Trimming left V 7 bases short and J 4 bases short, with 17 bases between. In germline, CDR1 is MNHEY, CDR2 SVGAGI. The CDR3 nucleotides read TGTGCCAGCATCCCTGTGGAGGCGGTCGGAAACACCATATATTTT. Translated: CASIPVEAVGNTIYF.

CDR3 sequence reads: CASSQPDRLTEAFF. Here the CDR3 DNA reads TGTGCCAGCAGCCAGCCGGACAGGCTTACTGAAGCTTTCTTT. The chain links TRBV3-1 (or the pseudogene TRBV3-2) to TRBJ1-1; 7 bases are shared with TRBD1. The CDR3 totals 14 residues. V shed 3 bases, J shed 5 bases, and the junction held 6 bases outside the gene matches. Germline assignment: CDR1 LGHDT and CDR2 YNNKEL (reference sequence).

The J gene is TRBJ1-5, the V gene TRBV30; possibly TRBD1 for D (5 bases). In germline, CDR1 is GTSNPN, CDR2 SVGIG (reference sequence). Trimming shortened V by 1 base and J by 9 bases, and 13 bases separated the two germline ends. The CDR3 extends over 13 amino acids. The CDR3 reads CAWSAGSQGPQHF. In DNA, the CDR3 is TGTGCCTGGAGTGCGGGCAGCCAGGGGCCCCAGCATTTT.

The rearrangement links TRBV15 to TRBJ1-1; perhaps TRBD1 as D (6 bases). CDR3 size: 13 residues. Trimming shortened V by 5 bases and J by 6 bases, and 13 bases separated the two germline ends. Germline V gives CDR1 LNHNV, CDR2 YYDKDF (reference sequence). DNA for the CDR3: TGTGCCACCAGCCCAGGGGAGCAGGCTGAAGCTTTCTTT. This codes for CATSPGEQAEAFF.

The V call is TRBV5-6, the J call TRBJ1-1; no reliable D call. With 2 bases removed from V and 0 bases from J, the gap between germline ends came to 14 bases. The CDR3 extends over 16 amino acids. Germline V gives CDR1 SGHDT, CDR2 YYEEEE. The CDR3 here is CASSFIRGRVNTEAFF. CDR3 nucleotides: TGTGCCAGCAGCTTCATCCGGGGTCGTGTGAACACTGAAGCTTTCTTT.

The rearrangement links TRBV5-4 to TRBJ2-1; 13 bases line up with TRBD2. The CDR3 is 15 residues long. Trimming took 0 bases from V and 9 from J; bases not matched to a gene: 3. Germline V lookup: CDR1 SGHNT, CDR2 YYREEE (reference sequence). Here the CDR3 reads CASSLELAGGREQFF. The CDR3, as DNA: TGTGCCAGCAGCTTGGAACTAGCGGGAGGGCGTGAGCAGTTCTTC.

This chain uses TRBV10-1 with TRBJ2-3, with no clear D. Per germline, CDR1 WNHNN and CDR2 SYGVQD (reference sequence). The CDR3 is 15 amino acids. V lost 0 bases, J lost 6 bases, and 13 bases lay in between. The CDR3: CASSESGLGPDTQYF. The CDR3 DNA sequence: TGCGCCAGCAGTGAGTCGGGCTTGGGTCCGGATACGCAGTATTTT.

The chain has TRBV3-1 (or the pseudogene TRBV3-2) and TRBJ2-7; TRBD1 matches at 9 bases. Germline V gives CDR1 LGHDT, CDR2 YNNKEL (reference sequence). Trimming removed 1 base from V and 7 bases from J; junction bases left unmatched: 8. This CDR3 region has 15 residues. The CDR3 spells CASSQGGGQGREQYF. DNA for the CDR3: TGTGCCAGCAGCCAAGGGGGGGGACAGGGAAGGGAGCAGTACTTC.

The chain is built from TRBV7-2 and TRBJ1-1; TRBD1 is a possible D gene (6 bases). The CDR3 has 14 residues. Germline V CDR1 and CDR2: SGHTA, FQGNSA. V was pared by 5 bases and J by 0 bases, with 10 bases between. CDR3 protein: CASSQGPMNTEAFF. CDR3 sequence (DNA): TGTGCCAGCAGCCAGGGGCCCATGAACACTGAAGCTTTCTTT. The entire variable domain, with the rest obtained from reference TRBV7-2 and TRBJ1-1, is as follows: GAGVSQSPSNKVTEKGKDVELRCDPISGHTALYWYRQSLGQGLEFLIYFQGNSAPDKSGLPSDRFSAERTGGSVSTLTIQRTQQEDSAVYLCASSQGPMNTEAFFGQGTRLTVV.